Shown below are 28 T cell receptor beta chains from a single sample sequenced in a study of monozygotic twins with inflammatory bowel disease. Reanalyzing the 5' RACE reads, TCRdb keeps one entry per CDR3 protein, without DNA. The table lists fewer than 350,000 distinct CDR3 sequences. Sequencing input: blood. The source of these receptors is a human donor with ulcerative colitis or Crohn's disease, or a healthy co-twin of an affected twin (not recorded which).

The chain employs TRBV20-1 and TRBJ1-6; TCRdb's D gene call, TRBD1, goes unchecked for lack of DNA. Germline CDR1 DFQATT, CDR2 SNEGSKA (reference sequence). The CDR3 consists of 17 residues. CDR3 loop: CSARDDRVGSYNSPLHF.

The V and J genes are TRBV2 and TRBJ2-3. The CDR3 length is 14 residues. Germline V gene data show CDR1 as SNHLY and CDR2 as FYNNEI. The CDR3 is CASSPLLPTDTQYF.

CDR3 sequence reads: CASSLAGTSTDMQYF. This chain links TRBV12-3 or TRBV12-4 with TRBJ2-3. This CDR3 is 15 amino acids long.

The chain uses TRBV5-1 and TRBJ1-1. The length of the CDR3 is 13 residues. Germline lookup yields CDR1 SGHRS and CDR2 YFSETQ. The CDR3 loop reads CASSFWGGTEAFF.

The chain uses TRBV27 and TRBJ2-3; TCRdb gives TRBD2 as the D gene, but with no DNA this cannot be confirmed. CDR3 length: 17 residues. Germline CDR1 reads MNHEY; CDR2 reads SMNVEV (reference sequence). The CDR3 sequence is CASSLYSSGRGTDTQYF.

V gene TRBV7-9 combines with J gene TRBJ2-7. Germline V gives CDR1 SEHNR, CDR2 FQNEAQ (reference sequence). The CDR3 is 13 residues long. CDR3 residues: CASSPDQSYEQYF. The entire variable domain, with the rest obtained from reference TRBV7-9 and TRBJ2-7, is as follows: DTGVSQNPRHKITKRGQNVTFRCDPISEHNRLYWYRQTLGQGPEFLTYFQNEAQLEKSRLLSDRFSAERPKGSFSTLEIQRTEQGDSAMYLCASSPDQSYEQYFGPGTRLTVT.

The rearrangement joins TRBV11-2 to TRBJ2-3; TCRdb indicates TRBD1, and absent DNA this call remains unverified. The CDR3 is made up of 18 amino acids. Germline V gives CDR1 SGHAT, CDR2 FQNNGV. CDR3 amino acids: CASSLVGLVLSTADTQYF.

The chain combines TRBV20-1 with TRBJ1-2. This CDR3 spans 17 amino acids. The germline V gene encodes CDR1 DFQATT and CDR2 SNEGSKA (reference sequence). The CDR3 reads CSASQLDYGRLNYGYTF.

The V call is TRBV9, the J call TRBJ2-1; TCRdb outputs TRBD2, but without DNA this stays unchecked. The germline gives CDR1 SGDLS, CDR2 YYNGEE. The CDR3 consists of 16 residues. The chain's CDR3 is CASSVGLAGINNEQFF.

The V and J genes are TRBV7-2 and TRBJ1-1. Per germline, CDR1 SGHTA and CDR2 FQGNSA. The CDR3 length is 14 residues. The CDR3 sequence: CASSPYRTNTEAFF.

The rearrangement links TRBV11-2 to TRBJ2-1; TCRdb's D gene call, TRBD2, goes unchecked for lack of DNA. This CDR3 is built from 16 residues. The germline V gene encodes CDR1 SGHAT and CDR2 FQNNGV. The chain's CDR3 is CASSLSRREEWGEQFF.

The genes are TRBV3-1 and TRBJ2-7; absent DNA, TCRdb's TRBD1 call cannot be checked. The CDR3 contains 14 residues. Germline V gives CDR1 LGHDT, CDR2 YNNKEL (reference sequence). This CDR3 reads CASSHRGLSYEQYF.

The chain joins TRBV19 to TRBJ2-2; TCRdb reports TRBD1, a call that lacks DNA to check it against. This CDR3 comprises 15 residues. Germline assignment: CDR1 LNHDA and CDR2 SQIVND (reference sequence). The chain's CDR3 is CASSPRALNTGELFF.

The genes are TRBV5-1 and TRBJ2-2; TCRdb calls TRBD2, which cannot be checked without DNA. Germline V gene sequence: CDR1 SGHRS, CDR2 YFSETQ. The CDR3 sequence is 15 residues long. The CDR3 protein is CASSTGLWNTGELFF.

V and J are TRBV30 and TRBJ2-7. CDR1 GTSNPN and CDR2 SVGIG come from the germline V gene (reference sequence). The CDR3 contains 12 residues. CDR3 residues: CAGNRDSYEQYF. The whole variable domain, filled in from reference TRBV30 and TRBJ2-7, reads SQTIHQWPATLVQPVGSPLSLECTVEGTSNPNLYWYRQAAGRGLQLLFYSVGIGQISSEVPQNLSASRPQDRQFILSSKKLLLSDSGFYLCAGNRDSYEQYFGPGTRLTVT.

The chain links TRBV7-2 to TRBJ2-4; with no DNA, the TCRdb D assignment of TRBD1 cannot be verified. The CDR3 spans 15 residues. Germline V gene lookup returns CDR1 SGHTA and CDR2 FQGNSA. The CDR3 is CASALQSGTGNIQYF. Full variable domain (rest looked up from reference TRBV7-2 and TRBJ2-4): GAGVSQSPSNKVTEKGKDVELRCDPISGHTALYWYRQSLGQGLEFLIYFQGNSAPDKSGLPSDRFSAERTGGSVSTLTIQRTQQEDSAVYLCASALQSGTGNIQYFGAGTRLSVL.

The chain employs TRBV11-1 and TRBJ2-1; TCRdb picks TRBD2, but there is no DNA to check that call. CDR1 is SGHAT, CDR2 FQDESV, per germline (reference sequence). The CDR3 is made up of 18 amino acids. The CDR3 sequence: CASSYQFHLEGPYNEQFF.

The chain links TRBV20-1 to TRBJ2-1; TCRdb returns TRBD2, unconfirmable since there is no DNA. The germline gives CDR1 DFQATT, CDR2 SNEGSKA (reference sequence). The CDR3 extends over 12 amino acids. CDR3 loop: CSAILVKPEQFF.

This chain links TRBV7-2 with TRBJ1-5. Germline CDR1 and CDR2: SGHTA and FQGNSA. This CDR3 spans 12 amino acids. The CDR3 here is CASSEYGQPQHF.

This chain uses TRBV5-1 with TRBJ1-1. The CDR3 runs 13 residues. The germline V gene has CDR1 SGHRS and CDR2 YFSETQ. This chain's CDR3 is CASSWDSNTEAFF.

V gene TRBV20-1 combines with J gene TRBJ1-5. CDR1 DFQATT and CDR2 SNEGSKA come from the germline V gene (reference sequence). There are 15 residues in the CDR3. CDR3 sequence: CSAVTWGHSNQPQHF.

V is TRBV20-1 and J is TRBJ2-5; the D call from TCRdb, TRBD1, cannot be confirmed without DNA. CDR1 is DFQATT and CDR2 is SNEGSKA in the germline V gene (reference sequence). The CDR3 has 13 residues. The CDR3: CSARVGRGETQYF.

The chain recombines TRBV4-1 with TRBJ2-7; without DNA, the TCRdb call of TRBD1 cannot be checked. Germline lookup yields CDR1 MGHRA and CDR2 YSYEKL. This CDR3 has 18 residues. The CDR3 is CASSQDQGRGDISYEQYF.

This rearrangement joins TRBV6-6 to TRBJ1-1. From germline, CDR1 is MNHNY and CDR2 SVGAGI (reference sequence). The CDR3 is made up of 11 amino acids. The CDR3 is CASFTNTEAFF.

The V gene is TRBV20-1, the J gene TRBJ1-1; no DNA is available, so the TRBD1 call from TCRdb remains unchecked. The CDR3 consists of 14 residues. Germline lookup yields CDR1 DFQATT and CDR2 SNEGSKA (reference sequence). CDR3 in amino acids: CSAGARGLNTEAFF.

CDR3: CASSWDRGSSTDTQYF. V gene TRBV5-1 combines with J gene TRBJ2-3. This CDR3 has 16 residues. Germline CDR1 SGHRS, CDR2 YFSETQ.

The genes are TRBV27 and TRBJ1-5; the D gene TCRdb calls, TRBD1, cannot be checked with no DNA. CDR3 size: 16 residues. Germline V gene lookup returns CDR1 MNHEY and CDR2 SMNVEV (reference sequence). CDR3 protein: CASTGIGTGVNQPQHF.

The rearrangement joins TRBV12-3 or TRBV12-4 to TRBJ1-1; the TCRdb call, TRBD1, lacks DNA for checking. This CDR3 region has 14 residues. CDR3: CASSFPGMNTEAFF.